These 25 T cell receptor beta chains came from one sample sequenced in a study of neurological immune-mediated disorders. TCRdb used MiXCR to reprocess the 5' RACE reads, holding one entry per CDR3 protein. The repertoire holds approximately 70,000 distinct CDR3 sequences, with 4.8% as singletons. The sequencing sample was made of PBMCs. All receptors derive from a woman between 65 and 79 years old with multiple sclerosis.

This clonotype has a count of ten or more. V is TRBV2 and J is TRBJ2-5; D may correspond to TRBD1 or TRBD2 (5 bases each). V was cut by 8 bases and J by 4 bases, with 14 bases left in between. Looked up from germline, CDR1 is SNHLY and CDR2 is FYNNEI. This CDR3 region has 13 residues. The DNA for the CDR3 is TGTGCCAGCCGGGTTGGGGGATCAGAGACCCAGTACTTC. Its protein product is CASRVGGSETQYF. Full variable domain (remainder filled in from reference TRBV2 and TRBJ2-5): EPEVTQTPSHQVTQMGQEVILRCVPISNHLYFYWYRQILGQKVEFLVSFYNNEISEKSEIFDDQFSVERPDGSNFTLKIRSTKLEDSAMYFCASRVGGSETQYFGPGTRLLVL.

This clonotype was counted ten times or more. V usage is TRBV12-3 or TRBV12-4 and J usage is TRBJ1-3; 10 nucleotides line up with TRBD1. CDR3 length equals 17 residues. The V and J ends lost 5 bases and 2 bases, in that order; junction bases with no gene match: 9. DNA for the CDR3: TGTGCCAGCAGTCCCGGGGGGGACAGGGGTGCTGGAAACACCATATATTTT. It yields the protein CASSPGGDRGAGNTIYF.

This clonotype came up many times. J is TRBJ1-1 and V is TRBV6-5; 8 nucleotides agree with TRBD1. The CDR3 totals 15 residues. The germline CDR1 and CDR2 sequences are MNHEY and SVGAGI. The ends lost 4 bases at V and 2 bases at J; junction bases unmatched: 6. The CDR3 sequence: CASSSMTGDNTEAFF. CDR3 DNA: TGTGCCAGCAGTTCCATGACAGGGGATAACACTGAAGCTTTCTTT.

The chain recombines TRBV18 with TRBJ1-2; no reliable D call. Trimming removed 3 bases at V and 5 bases at J, with 13 bases between. Germline loops: CDR1 KGHSH, CDR2 LQKENI. This CDR3 is 14 amino acids long. DNA of the CDR3: TGTGCCAGCTCACCTGTGGAGGGTGCGTATGGCTACACCTTC. Its protein is CASSPVEGAYGYTF.

This clonotype was picked up many times. The chain couples TRBV3-1 to TRBJ2-7, with D perhaps TRBD1 (5 bases). This CDR3 comprises 14 residues. Germline assignment: CDR1 LGHDT and CDR2 YNNKEL (reference sequence). V was clipped by 4 bases and J by 6 bases, with 16 bases between them. The CDR3 here is CASSPPAGFGEQYF. The CDR3 nucleotides are TGTGCCAGCAGCCCCCCGGCAGGGTTCGGCGAGCAGTACTTC.

The table lists this clonotype with many counts. The chain links TRBV20-1 to TRBJ2-1; D remains ambiguous. V lost 1 base, J lost 0 bases, and 7 bases lay in between. Germline-derived CDR1 and CDR2 are DFQATT and SNEGSKA (reference sequence). The length of the CDR3 is 14 residues. The CDR3 spells CSARGPSSYNEQFF. CDR3 bases: TGCAGTGCTAGAGGCCCGAGCTCCTACAATGAGCAGTTCTTC.

This clonotype was counted ten times or more. The J gene is TRBJ1-1, the V gene TRBV4-1; no clear D gene. This CDR3 has 13 residues. V was cut by 3 bases and J by 1 base, with 6 bases left in between. CDR1 and CDR2 (germline): MGHRA, YSYEKL. The DNA for the CDR3 is TGCGCCAGCAGCCATGTCGGGAACACTGAAGCTTTCTTT. It specifies CASSHVGNTEAFF.

The sample holds one count of this clonotype. As the CDR3 is not closed by the conserved phenylalanine or tryptophan, this likely results from a read error. The chain has TRBV5-1 and TRBJ1-1; no reliable D call. The CDR3 has 15 residues. Germline V gene data show CDR1 as SGHRS and CDR2 as YFSETQ. V lost 2 bases and J 1 base, leaving 12 bases between the germline ends. CDR3: CASSLSGLKNTEAFN. Written as DNA, the CDR3 is TGCGCCAGCAGCTTAAGTGGACTCAAGAACACTGAAGCTTTCAAT.

V and J are TRBV27 and TRBJ2-5; 7 positions match TRBD2. The germline V gene has CDR1 MNHEY and CDR2 SMNVEV (reference sequence). The CDR3 has 13 residues. V lost 4 bases and J lost 6; bases outside the gene matches: 5. The CDR3 sequence: CASSSGLVKTQYF. As DNA, the CDR3 is TGTGCCAGCAGTTCCGGACTAGTTAAGACCCAGTACTTC.

This clonotype was seen at least ten times. This chain joins TRBV6-2 or TRBV6-3 and TRBJ2-1; D not certain. With 2 bases removed from V and 1 base from J, the gap between germline ends came to 9 bases. There are 15 residues in the CDR3. From germline, CDR1 is MNHEY and CDR2 SVGEGT. The CDR3 DNA reads as TGTGCCAGCAGTTACCGTACCGGTTCCTACAATGAGCAGTTCTTC. Translating it yields CASSYRTGSYNEQFF.

Here the CDR3 DNA reads TGTGCCAGCAGTGAACTAGCTGGAGCCCCGCCCTCCTACAATGAGCAGTTCTTC. Encoded protein: CASSELAGAPPSYNEQFF. This rearrangement joins TRBV25-1 to TRBJ2-1; D may be TRBD2 (5 bases). V shed 2 bases and J shed 0 bases, with 17 bases lying between them. Germline CDR1 is MGHDK and CDR2 is SYGVNS. This CDR3 comprises 18 residues.

This clonotype was seen at least ten times. The chain combines TRBV7-8 with TRBJ2-1; TRBD2 matches 7 bases. This CDR3 is 17 amino acids long. Trimming at V came to 5 bases and at J to 1 base, leaving 11 bases not matched to a gene. CDR1 is SGHVS, CDR2 FQNEAQ, per germline. The CDR3 nucleotides read TGTGCCAGCAGCCCCCCTCTCGGGGGGTTTTCCTACAATGAGCAGTTCTTC. This translates into CASSPPLGGFSYNEQFF. The full variable domain, rest sourced from reference TRBV7-8 and TRBJ2-1, is GAGVSQSPRYKVAKRGQDVALRCDPISGHVSLFWYQQALGQGPEFLTYFQNEAQLDKSGLPSDRFFAERPEGSVSTLKIQRTQQEDSAVYLCASSPPLGGFSYNEQFFGPGTRLTVL.

At least ten counts were recorded for this clonotype. This chain joins TRBV5-1 and TRBJ2-7; 9 bases line up with TRBD2. V shed 4 bases, J shed 4 bases, and the junction held 6 bases outside the gene matches. CDR3 length: 14 amino acids. CDR1 is SGHRS, CDR2 YFSETQ, per germline. For the CDR3, the DNA is TGCGCCAGCAGCGAAGGGACTAGCCAGTACGAGCAGTACTTC. It is translated as CASSEGTSQYEQYF.

In this sample, this clonotype turned up many times. The rearrangement joins TRBV27 to TRBJ2-7; D possibly corresponds to TRBD2 (6 bases). Per germline, CDR1 MNHEY and CDR2 SMNVEV (reference sequence). The CDR3 extends over 13 amino acids. V was shortened by 3 bases and J by 5 bases, with 11 bases between the two germline ends. For the CDR3, the DNA is TGTGCCAGCAGTTTTCCCGGAGGGAACGAGCAGTACTTC. Translated: CASSFPGGNEQYF.

This clonotype was picked up many times. This chain links TRBV7-9 with TRBJ2-1; D is ambiguous. CDR1 is SEHNR, CDR2 FQNEAQ, per germline (reference sequence). The V gene lost 0 bases and the J gene lost 8 bases, with 8 bases spanning the gap. The CDR3 spans 13 residues. This CDR3 is CASSLALLYEQFF. The CDR3 nucleotides are TGTGCCAGCAGCTTAGCCCTTCTTTATGAGCAGTTCTTC.

This clonotype was seen many times. In nucleotides, the CDR3 is TGTGCCACCAGCGATGCCGCCAAAGATACGCAGTATTTT. Translation gives CATSDAAKDTQYF. V is TRBV24-1 and J is TRBJ2-3; D not certain. V was pared by 7 bases and J by 5 bases, with 12 bases between. Germline values: CDR1 KGHDR, CDR2 SFDVKD. The CDR3 extends over 13 amino acids.

This clonotype has a count of ten or more. The V call is TRBV5-4, the J call TRBJ2-1; TRBD2 agrees at 9 bases. V shed 4 bases, J shed 10 bases, and the junction held 12 bases outside the gene matches. This CDR3 region has 15 residues. Germline V lookup: CDR1 SGHNT, CDR2 YYREEE (reference sequence). The CDR3 region has the DNA TGTGCCAGCAGCCCCAGGACTAGCGCCTCGGGAGAGCAGTTCTTC. Its protein product is CASSPRTSASGEQFF.

This clonotype was observed at least ten times. The CDR3 DNA sequence: TGTGCCAGCAGTTCCGAAACGGCAAACCCCTATGGCTACACCTTC. Translating it yields CASSSETANPYGYTF. This chain joins TRBV6-5 and TRBJ1-2, with no clear D. This CDR3 has 15 residues. The germline V gene has CDR1 MNHEY and CDR2 SVGAGI. Trimming stripped 4 bases from V and 4 bases from J, with 16 bases between.

Only a few counts were recorded for this clonotype. This chain connects TRBV5-1 to TRBJ2-3; 9 bases line up with TRBD2. This CDR3 is 17 amino acids long. Germline CDR1 SGHRS, CDR2 YFSETQ. After removal of 4 bases from V and 6 bases from J, the junction contained 15 bases not matched to a gene. This chain's CDR3 is CASSTKLAGDPGDTQYF. The CDR3 nucleotides read TGCGCCAGCAGCACCAAACTAGCGGGTGACCCGGGGGATACGCAGTATTTT.

This clonotype was recorded at least ten times. The chain links TRBV6-5 to TRBJ2-5, with D possibly TRBD2 on 6 matching bases. The CDR3 totals 13 residues. Looked up from germline, CDR1 is MNHEY and CDR2 is SVGAGI. V gave up 6 bases and J gave up 3 bases, with 11 bases separating them. CDR3 DNA: TGTGCCAGCAGCGGGACTGCCGAAGAGACCCAGTACTTC. Encoded protein: CASSGTAEETQYF.

This rearrangement joins TRBV7-2 to TRBJ1-5, with a tentative D call TRBD1 (5 bases). CDR3 length: 17 residues. CDR1 is SGHTA and CDR2 is FQGNSA in the germline V gene. The ends were cut back, 3 bases at V and 1 base at J, with 16 bases in the middle. CDR3 loop: CASSLQKGASSNQPQHF. CDR3 coding DNA: TGTGCCAGCAGCTTGCAGAAAGGGGCGTCGAGCAATCAGCCCCAGCATTTT.

This clonotype was observed a handful of times. The V and J genes are TRBV20-1 and TRBJ2-1; D remains ambiguous. The CDR3 covers 15 residues. The ends were cut back, 0 bases at V and 5 bases at J, with 14 bases in the middle. CDR1 and CDR2 (germline): DFQATT, SNEGSKA (reference sequence). The CDR3 DNA reads as TGCAGTGCTAGAGATCCCCAACCATTCCACAATGAGCAGTTCTTC. This gives the protein CSARDPQPFHNEQFF.

V is TRBV11-3 and J is TRBJ2-7; TRBD1 agrees at 9 bases. CDR1 and CDR2 from the germline V gene are SGHNT and YENEEA. The V segment lost 2 bases and the J segment 5 bases; nucleotides outside the gene matches: 4. This CDR3 comprises 14 residues. This CDR3 is CASSLTGGYHEQYF. The CDR3 DNA sequence: TGTGCCAGCAGCTTAACAGGGGGCTACCACGAGCAGTACTTC.

This clonotype was counted many times. The V and J genes are TRBV30 and TRBJ1-1; tentative D call: TRBD1 (6 bases). V was trimmed by 5 bases and J by 6 bases, leaving 10 bases between them. This CDR3 spans 11 amino acids. The germline CDR1 and CDR2 sequences are GTSNPN and SVGIG (reference sequence). The CDR3 DNA reads as TGTGCCTGGGGACAGATCGCTGAAGCTTTCTTT. Encoded protein: CAWGQIAEAFF.

This clonotype has a count of ten or more. V is TRBV21-1 and J is TRBJ2-1; TRBD1 reflects the table's D call only, with no check against the DNA. TRBV21-1 constitutes a pseudogene. This CDR3 comprises 15 residues. The chain's CDR3 is CASSSGRVPYNEQFF. The DNA for the CDR3 is TGTGCCAGCAGCTCGGGCCGGGTTCCCTACAATGAGCAGTTCTTC.